The 2 T cell receptor beta chains in this list originate from one sample, sequenced in a study of T cells in Graves' hyperthyroidism and ophthalmopathy (dated by TCRdb to between 2018 and 2020). Preparation of the library involved multiplex PCR. Sequencing was performed on an Illumina HiSeq 2000. TCR beta CDR3 regions were amplified from RNA transcripts. The TCR CDR3 was subjected to a first round of RT-PCR using the HTBI primer set and the Qiagen OneStep RT-PCR kit. TCRdb handled the public reads itself, with Q25 trimming in fastp and clone calling in MiXCR, and kept productive beta chains. Rows matching on CDR3 protein sequence are summarized as one entry with the most common DNA and genes. This sample comprises more than 650,000 distinct CDR3 sequences, around 15% of them detected only once. About 10% of the sample is taken by the ten largest. Sequences were obtained from blood. These receptors all stem from a woman aged 18 to 35 with Graves' hyperthyroidism.

The rearrangement links TRBV6-5 to TRBJ1-2; 10 positions match TRBD1. The V gene end was trimmed by 1 base and the J gene end by 6 bases; junction bases not matched to a gene: 5. CDR1 MNHEY and CDR2 SVGAGI come from the germline V gene. This CDR3 contains 15 residues. CDR3: CASSYWDRGQDGYTF. DNA for the CDR3: TGTGCCAGCAGTTACTGGGACAGGGGACAGGATGGCTACACCTTC.

This clonotype was picked up many times. The chain joins TRBV10-3 to TRBJ2-7; perhaps TRBD2 as D (6 bases). V was pared by 5 bases and J by 0 bases, with 14 bases between. The germline V gene encodes CDR1 ENHRY and CDR2 SYGVKD. The CDR3 spans 15 residues. Written as DNA, the CDR3 is TGTGCCATCAGTCACAGCGGGTATAGCTCCTACGAGCAGTACTTC. Its protein is CAISHSGYSSYEQYF.